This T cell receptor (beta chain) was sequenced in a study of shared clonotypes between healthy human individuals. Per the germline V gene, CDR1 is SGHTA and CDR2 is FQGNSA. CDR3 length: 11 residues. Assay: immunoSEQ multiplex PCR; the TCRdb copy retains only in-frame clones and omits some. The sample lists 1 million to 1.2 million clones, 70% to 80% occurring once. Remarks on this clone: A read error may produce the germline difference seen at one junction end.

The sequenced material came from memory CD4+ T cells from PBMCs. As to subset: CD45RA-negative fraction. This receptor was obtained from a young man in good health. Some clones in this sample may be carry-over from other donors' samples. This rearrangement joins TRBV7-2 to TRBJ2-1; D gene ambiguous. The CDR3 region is CASSSHNEQFF. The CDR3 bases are TGTGCCAGCAGCTCCCACAATGAGCAGTTCTTC. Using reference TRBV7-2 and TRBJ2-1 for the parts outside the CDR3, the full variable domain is GAGVSQSPSNKVTEKGKDVELRCDPISGHTALYWYRQSLGQGLEFLIYFQGNSAPDKSGLPSDRFSAERTGGSVSTLTIQRTQQEDSAVYLCASSSHNEQFFGPGTRLTVL.